This T cell receptor (beta chain) was sequenced in a study of T cells in Graves' hyperthyroidism and ophthalmopathy. General observations from the study: Classification by a 13 V-J model distinguished ophthalmopathy from stable hyperthyroidism.

TCR beta CDR3 region amplification was performed from RNA transcripts. The primer set for the first-round RT-PCR of the TCR CDR3 was HTBI. MiXCR, applied by TCRdb to the multiplex PCR reads, yields one record per CDR3 protein. This sample has hundreds of thousands of distinct CDR3 sequences, with just under 20% found just once. For this clonotype: The antigen remains unidentified.

PBMCs were collected from an approximately 9.3 ml volume of fresh peripheral blood. CDR1 and CDR2 (germline): SGHTA, FQGNSA. Trimming cost V 1 base and J 6 bases; bases outside gene matches: 2. The CDR3 is 14 amino acids. The V gene is TRBV7-2, the J gene TRBJ1-5, with 8 bases lining up with TRBD1. Sample: blood. This TCR came from a middle-aged man with Graves' ophthalmopathy. The CDR3 region is CASSLGDRTQPQHF. Written as DNA, the CDR3 is TGTGCCAGCAGCTTAGGGGACAGGACTCAGCCCCAGCATTTT.